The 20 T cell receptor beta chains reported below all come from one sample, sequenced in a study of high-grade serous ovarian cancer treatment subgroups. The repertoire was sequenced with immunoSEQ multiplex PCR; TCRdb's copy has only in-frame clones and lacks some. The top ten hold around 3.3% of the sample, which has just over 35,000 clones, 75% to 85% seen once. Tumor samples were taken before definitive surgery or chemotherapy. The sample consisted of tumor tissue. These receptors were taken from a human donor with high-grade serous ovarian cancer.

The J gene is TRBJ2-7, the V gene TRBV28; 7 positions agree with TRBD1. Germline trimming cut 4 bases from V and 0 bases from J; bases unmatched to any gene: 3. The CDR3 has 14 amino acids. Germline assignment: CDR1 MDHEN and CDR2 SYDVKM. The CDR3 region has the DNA TGTGCCAGCAGTTCCTGGGACAGCTCCTACGAGCAGTACTTC. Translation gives CASSSWDSSYEQYF.

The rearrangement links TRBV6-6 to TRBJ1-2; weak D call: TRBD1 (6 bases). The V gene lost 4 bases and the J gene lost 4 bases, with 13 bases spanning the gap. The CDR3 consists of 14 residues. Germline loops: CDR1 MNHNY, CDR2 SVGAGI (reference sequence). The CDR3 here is CASSSAGAAYGYTF. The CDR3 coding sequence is TGTGCCAGCAGTTCGGCGGGGGCGGCCTATGGCTACACCTTC.

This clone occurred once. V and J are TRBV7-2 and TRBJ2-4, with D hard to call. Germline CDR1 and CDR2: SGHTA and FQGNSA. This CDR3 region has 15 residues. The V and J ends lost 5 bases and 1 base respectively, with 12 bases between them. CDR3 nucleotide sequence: TGTGCCAGCAGCCGAAACCAAGGGGCCAAAAACATTCAGTACTTC. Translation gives CASSRNQGAKNIQYF.

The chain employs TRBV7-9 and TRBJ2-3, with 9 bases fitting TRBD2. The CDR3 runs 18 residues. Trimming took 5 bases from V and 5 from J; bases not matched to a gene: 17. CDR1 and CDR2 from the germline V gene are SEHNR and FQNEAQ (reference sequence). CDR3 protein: CASSPRISAGGLKDTQYF. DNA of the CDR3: TGTGCCAGCAGCCCCCGGATCTCGGCGGGAGGGCTAAAAGATACGCAGTATTTT.

Here the CDR3 DNA reads TGTGCCAGCAGTGACTCGAGGGGGGTGAACACCGGGGAGCTGTTTTTT. Amino acids: CASSDSRGVNTGELFF. The chain is built from TRBV6-4 and TRBJ2-2, with D perhaps given as TRBD1 or TRBD2 (6 bases each). Germline values: CDR1 MRHNA, CDR2 SNTAGT. CDR3 length: 16 residues. The V end lost 0 bases, the J end lost 1 base, and 9 bases lay between the germline ends.

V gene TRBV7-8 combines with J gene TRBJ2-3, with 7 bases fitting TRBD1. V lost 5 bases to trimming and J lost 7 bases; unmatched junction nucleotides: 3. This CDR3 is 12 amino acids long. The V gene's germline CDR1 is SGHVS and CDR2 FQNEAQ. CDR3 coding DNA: TGTGCCAGCAGCACAGGGGTTTATACGCAGTATTTT. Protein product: CASSTGVYTQYF.

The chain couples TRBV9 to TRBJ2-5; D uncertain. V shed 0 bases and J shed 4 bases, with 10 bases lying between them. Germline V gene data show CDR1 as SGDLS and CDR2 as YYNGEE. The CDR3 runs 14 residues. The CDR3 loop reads CASSVAPLGETQYF. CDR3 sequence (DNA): TGTGCCAGCAGCGTAGCCCCTTTAGGAGAGACCCAGTACTTC.

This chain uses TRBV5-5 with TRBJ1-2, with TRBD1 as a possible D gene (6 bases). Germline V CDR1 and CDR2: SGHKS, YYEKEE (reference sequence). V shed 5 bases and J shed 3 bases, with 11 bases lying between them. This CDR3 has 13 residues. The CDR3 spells CASRLTGYYGYTF. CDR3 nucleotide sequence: TGTGCCAGCAGACTAACAGGGTACTATGGCTACACCTTC.

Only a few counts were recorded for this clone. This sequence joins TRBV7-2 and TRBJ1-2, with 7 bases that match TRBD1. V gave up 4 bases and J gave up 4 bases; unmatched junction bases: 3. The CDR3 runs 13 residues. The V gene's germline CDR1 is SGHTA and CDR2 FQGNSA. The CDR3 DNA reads TGTGCCAGCAGCTCGGGACAGCGCTATGGCTACACCTTC. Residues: CASSSGQRYGYTF.

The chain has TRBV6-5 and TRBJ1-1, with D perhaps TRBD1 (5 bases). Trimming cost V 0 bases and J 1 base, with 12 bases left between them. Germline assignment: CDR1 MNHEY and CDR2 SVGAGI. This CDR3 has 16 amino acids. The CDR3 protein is CASSYSVAGRNTEAFF. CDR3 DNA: TGTGCCAGCAGTTACTCGGTCGCGGGACGGAACACTGAAGCTTTCTTT.

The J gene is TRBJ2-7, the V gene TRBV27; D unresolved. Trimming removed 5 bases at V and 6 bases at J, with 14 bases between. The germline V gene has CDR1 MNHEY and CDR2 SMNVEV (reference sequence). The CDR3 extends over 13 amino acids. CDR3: CASSVSRKGEQYF. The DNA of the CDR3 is TGTGCCAGCAGTGTTTCGCGGAAAGGCGAGCAGTACTTC.

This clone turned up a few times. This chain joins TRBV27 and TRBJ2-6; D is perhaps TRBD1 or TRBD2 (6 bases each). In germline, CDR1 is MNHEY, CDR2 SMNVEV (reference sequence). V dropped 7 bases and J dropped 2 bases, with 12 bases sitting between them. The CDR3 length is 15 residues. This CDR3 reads CASTLGGPGANVLTF. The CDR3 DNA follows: TGTGCCAGCACTTTGGGGGGCCCTGGGGCCAACGTCCTGACTTTC. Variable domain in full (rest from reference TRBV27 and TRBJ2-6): EAQVTQNPRYLITVTGKKLTVTCSQNMNHEYMSWYRQDPGLGLRQIYYSMNVEVTDKGDVPEGYKVSRKEKRNFPLILESPSPNQTSLYFCASTLGGPGANVLTFGAGSRLTVL.

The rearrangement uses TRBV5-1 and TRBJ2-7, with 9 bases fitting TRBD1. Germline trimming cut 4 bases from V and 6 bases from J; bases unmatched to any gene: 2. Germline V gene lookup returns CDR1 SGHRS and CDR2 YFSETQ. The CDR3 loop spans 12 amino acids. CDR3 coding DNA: TGCGCCAGCAGCAGACAGGGGGTCGAGCAGTACTTC. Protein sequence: CASSRQGVEQYF.

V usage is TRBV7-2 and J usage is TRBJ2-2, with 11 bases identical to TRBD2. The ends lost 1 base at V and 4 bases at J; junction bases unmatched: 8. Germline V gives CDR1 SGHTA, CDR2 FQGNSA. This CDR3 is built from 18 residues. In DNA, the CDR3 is TGTGCCAGCAGCTTAGGTTCAGGGACTAGCGGAGGCACCGGGGAGCTGTTTTTT. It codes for CASSLGSGTSGGTGELFF.

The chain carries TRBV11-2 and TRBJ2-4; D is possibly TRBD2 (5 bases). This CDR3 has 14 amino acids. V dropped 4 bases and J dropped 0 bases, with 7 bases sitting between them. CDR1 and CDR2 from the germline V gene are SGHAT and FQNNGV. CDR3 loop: CASSSAGAKNIQYF. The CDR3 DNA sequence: TGTGCCAGCAGCTCGGCGGGAGCCAAAAACATTCAGTACTTC.

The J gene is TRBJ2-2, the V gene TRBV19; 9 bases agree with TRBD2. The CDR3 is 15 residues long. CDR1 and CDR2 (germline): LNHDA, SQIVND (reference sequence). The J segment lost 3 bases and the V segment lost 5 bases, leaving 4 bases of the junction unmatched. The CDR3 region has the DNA TGTGCCAGTAGTTTTCTAGCGGGATACACCGGGGAGCTGTTTTTT. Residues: CASSFLAGYTGELFF.

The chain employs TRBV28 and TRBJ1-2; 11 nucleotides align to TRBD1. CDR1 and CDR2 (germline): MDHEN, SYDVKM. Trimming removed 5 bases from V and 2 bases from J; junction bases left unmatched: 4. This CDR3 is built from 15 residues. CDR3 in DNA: TGTGCCAGCAGTACCCGGACAGGGGGCAACTATGGCTACACCTTC. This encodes CASSTRTGGNYGYTF.

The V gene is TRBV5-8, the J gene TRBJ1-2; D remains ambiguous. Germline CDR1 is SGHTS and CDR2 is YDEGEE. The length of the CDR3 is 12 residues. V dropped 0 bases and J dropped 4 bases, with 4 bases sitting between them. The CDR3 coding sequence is TGTGCCAGCAGCTTGGTCGGCTATGGCTACACCTTC. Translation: CASSLVGYGYTF.

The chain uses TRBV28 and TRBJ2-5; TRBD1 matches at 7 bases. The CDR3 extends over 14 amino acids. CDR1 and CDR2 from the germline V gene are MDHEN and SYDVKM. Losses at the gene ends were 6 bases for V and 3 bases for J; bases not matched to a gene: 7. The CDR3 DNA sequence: TGTGCCAGCAGCTCAGGGGGTTGGGAAGAGACCCAGTACTTC. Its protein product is CASSSGGWEETQYF.

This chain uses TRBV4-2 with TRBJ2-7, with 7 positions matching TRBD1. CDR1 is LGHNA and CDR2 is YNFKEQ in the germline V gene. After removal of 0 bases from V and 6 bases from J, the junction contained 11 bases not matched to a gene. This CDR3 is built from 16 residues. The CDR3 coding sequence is TGTGCCAGCAGCCAAGAGGTAACAGGGGCTTTAAGCGAGCAGTACTTC. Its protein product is CASSQEVTGALSEQYF.